Below are 3 T cell receptor beta chains sequenced from a single sample in a study of tumor-infiltrating lymphocytes in primary liver carcinoma listed by TCRdb under 2017. TCRdb records Illumina HiSeq 2500 as the sequencer. Using a constant-region primer and ProtoScript II reverse transcriptase, TCRbeta-specific cDNA was reverse-transcribed from around 500 ng total RNA. Construction of the TCRbeta libraries relied on three nested rounds of multiplex PCR, following a slightly modified ARM-PCR procedure. Each of the first two PCR rounds ran for about 11 cycles using multiplex TRBV1-TRBV30 forward primers together with a Cbeta reverse primer. The raw public data were reprocessed by TCRdb itself: fastp quality trimming at Q25, MiXCR clonotype calling, in-frame beta chains only. Rows matching on CDR3 protein sequence are summarized as one entry with the most common DNA and genes. Counted in this sample were tens of thousands of distinct CDR3 sequences; roughly 70% of them appeared once. Together, the top ten hold less than 35% of the sample.

Without any cell sorting, total RNA and DNA were extracted together from 20-30 mg of bulk tissue using the AllPrep DNA/RNA mini kit. The material sequenced was liver tumor tissue from sampling region 5. The cell subset or site label on this specimen signifies: tumor region T5, tumor centre. These receptors came from a man aged 35 to 55 with primary liver carcinoma and hepatitis B virus infection.

The count of this clonotype is one. The chain has TRBV2 and TRBJ2-3, with 7 bases matching TRBD2. There are 14 residues in the CDR3. In germline, CDR1 is SNHLY, CDR2 FYNNEI. V dropped 5 bases and J dropped 4; count of bases not matched to a gene: 6. CDR3 coding DNA: TGTGCCAGCAGTATAGGACTAGTCGCAGATACGCAGTATTTT. It yields the protein CASSIGLVADTQYF.

The CDR3 nucleotides read TGTGCCAGTCTTTGGACAGGGATGAAAGCTGGGGCCAACGTCCTGACTTTC. Translation gives CASLWTGMKAGANVLTF. The chain carries TRBV6-5 and TRBJ2-6; 8 positions agree with TRBD1. The CDR3 has 17 amino acids. Germline-derived CDR1 and CDR2 are MNHEY and SVGAGI. Losses at the gene ends were 9 bases for V and 2 bases for J; bases not matched to a gene: 12.

Concerning this clonotype: At one end, the junction sequence differs from germline, possibly due to a read error. The chain combines TRBV12-3 or TRBV12-4 with TRBJ2-3; TRBD2 is a possible D gene (5 bases). CDR3 size: 18 residues. The CDR3 nucleotides are TGTGCCTGCAGTTTAGCGTCGGGTCCGGGATCCCTTAGAGATACGCAATATTTT. Protein: CACSLASGPGSLRDTQYF.